This TCR beta chain was captured by sequencing in a study of blood T cell repertoires in COVID-19. Study information: The United States, Italy and Spain supplied acute and convalescent COVID-19 samples. Sources were T cells, B-cell-depleted T cells, or PBMCs; the material itself was cDNA or gDNA.

Trimming took 6 bases from V and 5 from J, leaving 10 bases between them. The germline V gene has CDR1 SNHLY and CDR2 FYNNEI. This CDR3 is 13 amino acids long. In the source study's methods: Counts of nucleated cells, estimated from reference gene primer amplification, were obtained. Assay used: immunoSEQ multiplex PCR; TCRdb lists only in-frame clones, some missing. That table gives V, J and clone size, and the DNA gave D and trimming. The top ten clones hold more than 7% of a sample with around 62,000 clones, roughly 83% of them seen once. Sequenced: peripheral blood. This sequence was found in a man aged 50-60 years with active COVID-19. This chain uses TRBV2 with TRBJ1-4; a possible D gene is TRBD1 (6 bases). CDR3 amino acids: CASRGDRNEKLFF. CDR3 sequence (DNA): TGTGCCAGCAGAGGTGACAGGAATGAAAAACTGTTTTTT.